A selection of T cell receptor beta chains follows, all from one sample in a study of cytomegalovirus exposure and HLA in healthy donors. Sequencing used immunoSEQ multiplex PCR; TCRdb keeps in-frame clones, though not all of them. The data contain approximately 130,000 clones, roughly 80% of them seen just once; the ten biggest clones take up 1.5%. The sequenced sample was PBMCs. The origin of the receptors is a man aged 40-50 years in good health and CMV-seronegative. The CDR3 runs from the conserved cysteine through the conserved F or W. D genes are given only for firm matches. Rows give clone size only sometimes, using once, few, many, or a class for an expanded clone.

V gene: TRBV27; D gene: TRBD2; J gene: TRBJ2-5; clone size: NA; CDR3 protein: CASTRTSGILETQYF; CDR3 DNA: TGTGCCAGCACAAGGACTAGCGGGATCTTGGAGACCCAGTACTTC
V gene: TRBV10-3; D gene: NA; J gene: TRBJ1-2; clone size: NA; CDR3 protein: CAISESRTTPIYGYTF; CDR3 DNA: TGTGCCATCAGTGAGTCGAGAACCACTCCCATCTATGGCTACACCTTC
V gene: TRBV13; D gene: TRBD2; J gene: TRBJ2-6; clone size: NA; CDR3 protein: CAVRGGGLSSEVPGANVLTF; CDR3 DNA: TGTGCCGTCCGGGGGGGAGGACTTTCCTCGGAAGTACCTGGGGCCAACGTCCTGACTTTC
V gene: TRBV6-1; D gene: TRBD2; J gene: TRBJ2-2; clone size: NA; CDR3 protein: CASSALPSGRLTGELFF; CDR3 DNA: TGTGCCAGCAGTGCTCTCCCTAGCGGGAGACTCACCGGGGAGCTGTTTTTT
V gene: TRBV7-9; D gene: NA; J gene: TRBJ2-2; clone size: NA; CDR3 protein: CSSQKNTGELFF; CDR3 DNA: TGTTCCAGCCAGAAGAACACCGGGGAGCTGTTTTTT
V gene: TRBV27; D gene: NA; J gene: TRBJ1-1; clone size: NA; CDR3 protein: CASSFSRNTEAFF; CDR3 DNA: TGTGCCAGCAGTTTCTCTAGGAACACTGAAGCTTTCTTT
V gene: TRBV7-2; D gene: NA; J gene: TRBJ1-6; clone size: NA; CDR3 protein: CASSPQRTVNNSPLHF; CDR3 DNA: TGTGCCAGCAGCCCCCAACGGACTGTGAATAATTCACCCCTCCACTTT
V gene: TRBV6-1; D gene: TRBD1; J gene: TRBJ2-3; clone size: NA; CDR3 protein: CASSESRQGAKYF; CDR3 DNA: TGTGCCAGCAGTGAATCTCGGCAGGGGGCAAAGTATTTT
V gene: TRBV2; D gene: NA; J gene: TRBJ1-1; clone size: few; CDR3 protein: CASIVREETEAFF; CDR3 DNA: TGTGCCAGCATTGTTCGGGAGGAAACTGAAGCTTTCTTT
V gene: TRBV14; D gene: TRBD1; J gene: TRBJ1-1; clone size: NA; CDR3 protein: CASSQGPWGQGQTFF; CDR3 DNA: TGTGCCAGCAGCCAAGGCCCCTGGGGACAGGGGCAAACTTTCTTT
V gene: TRBV2; D gene: NA; J gene: TRBJ1-5; clone size: NA; CDR3 protein: CASNAHSNQPQHF; CDR3 DNA: TGTGCCAGCAACGCACATAGCAATCAGCCCCAGCATTTT
V gene: TRBV11-2; D gene: TRBD2; J gene: TRBJ2-1; clone size: NA; CDR3 protein: CASSLPLAGRYEQFF; CDR3 DNA: TGTGCCAGCAGCTTACCGCTAGCGGGGCGATATGAGCAGTTCTTC
V gene: TRBV30; D gene: TRBD2; J gene: TRBJ2-7; clone size: NA; CDR3 protein: CAWTNPGTSGRAFAHEQYF; CDR3 DNA: TGTGCCTGGACAAATCCCGGGACTAGCGGGAGGGCCTTTGCCCACGAGCAGTACTTC
V gene: TRBV25-1; D gene: TRBD1; J gene: TRBJ2-3; clone size: NA; CDR3 protein: CASSPETGPDTQYF; CDR3 DNA: TGTGCCAGCAGTCCAGAGACAGGGCCAGATACGCAGTATTTT
V gene: TRBV6-1; D gene: NA; J gene: TRBJ1-5; clone size: NA; CDR3 protein: CASSELAGVNQPQHF; CDR3 DNA: TGTGCCAGCAGTGAATTAGCAGGGGTCAATCAGCCCCAGCATTTT
V gene: TRBV9; D gene: TRBD2; J gene: TRBJ2-1; clone size: NA; CDR3 protein: CASSQAGEGYNEQFF; CDR3 DNA: TGTGCCAGCAGCCAAGCGGGAGAGGGCTACAATGAGCAGTTCTTC
V gene: TRBV5-4; D gene: NA; J gene: TRBJ2-5; clone size: NA; CDR3 protein: CASSPRGQETQYF; CDR3 DNA: TGTGCCAGCAGCCCCCGGGGCCAAGAGACCCAGTACTTC
V gene: TRBV7-3; D gene: TRBD1; J gene: TRBJ2-2; clone size: NA; CDR3 protein: CASSPRTGSDTGELFF; CDR3 DNA: TGTGCCAGCAGCCCAAGGACAGGGAGCGACACCGGGGAGCTGTTTTTT
V gene: TRBV4-3; D gene: TRBD1; J gene: TRBJ2-7; clone size: NA; CDR3 protein: CASSQERDRGPYEQYF; CDR3 DNA: TGCGCCAGCAGCCAAGAAAGAGACAGGGGGCCCTACGAGCAGTACTTC
V gene: TRBV21-1; D gene: NA; J gene: TRBJ2-7; clone size: once; CDR3 protein: CASSKHLESSGEAYEQYF; CDR3 DNA: TGTGCCAGCAGCAAACATCTCGAGAGTAGCGGTGAAGCCTACGAGCAGTACTTC
V gene: TRBV6-5; D gene: NA; J gene: TRBJ1-2; clone size: NA; CDR3 protein: CASSYLRANYGYTF; CDR3 DNA: TGTGCCAGCAGTTACCTGAGGGCTAACTATGGCTACACCTTC
V gene: TRBV9; D gene: TRBD2; J gene: TRBJ2-3; clone size: NA; CDR3 protein: CASSVAVAGGGDTDTQYF; CDR3 DNA: TGTGCCAGCAGCGTAGCGGTAGCGGGGGGCGGAGACACAGATACGCAGTATTTT
V gene: TRBV15; D gene: NA; J gene: TRBJ2-7; clone size: NA; CDR3 protein: CATSRLRQALSYEQYF; CDR3 DNA: TGTGCCACCAGCAGGCTTCGACAGGCTTTATCCTACGAGCAGTACTTC
V gene: TRBV6-1; D gene: NA; J gene: TRBJ2-7; clone size: NA; CDR3 protein: CASMDYAYEQYF; CDR3 DNA: TGTGCCAGCATGGACTACGCCTACGAGCAGTACTTC
V gene: TRBV10-3; D gene: NA; J gene: TRBJ2-5; clone size: NA; CDR3 protein: CAISEFGGRETQYF; CDR3 DNA: TGTGCCATCAGTGAGTTCGGAGGGAGGGAGACCCAGTACTTC
V gene: TRBV11-3; D gene: NA; J gene: TRBJ2-1; clone size: NA; CDR3 protein: CASSLDAGLEQFF; CDR3 DNA: TGTGCCAGCAGCTTAGATGCGGGACTCGAGCAGTTCTTC
V gene: TRBV13; D gene: NA; J gene: TRBJ1-2; clone size: once; CDR3 protein: CASSSAGAGSKYGYTF; CDR3 DNA: TGTGCCAGCAGCTCAGCGGGGGCCGGGTCGAAGTATGGCTACACCTTC
V gene: TRBV27; D gene: TRBD1; J gene: TRBJ2-4; clone size: NA; CDR3 protein: CASSRDRALAKNIQYF; CDR3 DNA: TGTGCCAGCAGCCGAGACAGGGCTCTAGCCAAAAACATTCAGTACTTC
V gene: TRBV28; D gene: NA; J gene: TRBJ1-2; clone size: NA; CDR3 protein: CASSLRGNYGYTF; CDR3 DNA: TGTGCCAGCAGTTTAAGGGGTAACTATGGCTACACCTTC
V gene: TRBV30; D gene: NA; J gene: TRBJ1-4; clone size: NA; CDR3 protein: CVWRPTSGLRNEKLFF; CDR3 DNA: TGTGTCTGGAGACCCACCTCGGGACTGCGTAATGAAAAACTGTTTTTT
V gene: TRBV7-2; D gene: TRBD2; J gene: TRBJ2-2; clone size: NA; CDR3 protein: CASSPTSGKFGELFF; CDR3 DNA: TGTGCCAGCAGCCCGACTAGCGGGAAGTTCGGGGAGCTGTTTTTT
V gene: TRBV28; D gene: TRBD1; J gene: TRBJ1-6; clone size: once; CDR3 protein: CASSLWTGANSPLHF; CDR3 DNA: TGTGCCAGCAGTTTATGGACAGGGGCCAATTCACCCCTCCACTTT
V gene: TRBV15; D gene: TRBD1; J gene: TRBJ1-4; clone size: few; CDR3 protein: CATSPTSGTGNAKLFF; CDR3 DNA: TGTGCCACCAGTCCTACTTCCGGGACAGGGAATGCAAAACTGTTTTTT